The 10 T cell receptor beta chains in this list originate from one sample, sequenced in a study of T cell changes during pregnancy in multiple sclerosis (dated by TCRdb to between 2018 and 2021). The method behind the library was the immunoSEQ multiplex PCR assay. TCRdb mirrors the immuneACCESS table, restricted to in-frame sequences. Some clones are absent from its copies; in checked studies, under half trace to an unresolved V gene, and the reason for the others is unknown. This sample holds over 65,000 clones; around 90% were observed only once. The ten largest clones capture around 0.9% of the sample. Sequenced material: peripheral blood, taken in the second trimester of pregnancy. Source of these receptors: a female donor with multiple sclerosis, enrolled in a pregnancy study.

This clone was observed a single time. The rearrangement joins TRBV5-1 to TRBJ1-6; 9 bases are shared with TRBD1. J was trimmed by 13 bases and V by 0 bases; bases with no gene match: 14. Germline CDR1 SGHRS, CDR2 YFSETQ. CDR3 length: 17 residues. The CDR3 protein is CASSLGQGVIFRDPLHF. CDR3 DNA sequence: TGCGCCAGCAGCTTGGGACAGGGGGTTATCTTTAGGGATCCCCTCCACTTT. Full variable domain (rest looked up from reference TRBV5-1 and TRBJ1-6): KAGVTQTPRYLIKTRGQQVTLSCSPISGHRSVSWYQQTPGQGLQFLFEYFSETQRNKGNFPGRFSGRQFSNSRSEMNVSTLELGDSALYLCASSLGQGVIFRDPLHFGNGTRLTVT.

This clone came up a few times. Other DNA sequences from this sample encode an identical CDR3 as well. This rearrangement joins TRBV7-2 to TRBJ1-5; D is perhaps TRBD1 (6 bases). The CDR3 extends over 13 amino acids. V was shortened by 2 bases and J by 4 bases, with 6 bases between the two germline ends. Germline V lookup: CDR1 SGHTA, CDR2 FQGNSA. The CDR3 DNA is TGTGCCAGCAGCTTAAGGGGGAATCAGCCCCAGCATTTT. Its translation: CASSLRGNQPQHF.

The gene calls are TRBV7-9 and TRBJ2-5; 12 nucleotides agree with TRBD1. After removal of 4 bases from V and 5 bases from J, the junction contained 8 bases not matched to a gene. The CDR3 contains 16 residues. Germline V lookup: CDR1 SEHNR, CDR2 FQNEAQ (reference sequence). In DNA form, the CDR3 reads TGTGCCAGCAGCTCCTTGGGACAGGGGGCATGGGAGACCCAGTACTTC. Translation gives CASSSLGQGAWETQYF.

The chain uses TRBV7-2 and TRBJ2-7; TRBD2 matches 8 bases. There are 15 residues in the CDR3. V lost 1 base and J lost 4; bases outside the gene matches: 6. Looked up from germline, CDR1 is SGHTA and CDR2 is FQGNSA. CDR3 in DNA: TGTGCCAGCAGCTTAGGTCGGGGGGGTTTTTACGAGCAGTACTTC. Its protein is CASSLGRGGFYEQYF.

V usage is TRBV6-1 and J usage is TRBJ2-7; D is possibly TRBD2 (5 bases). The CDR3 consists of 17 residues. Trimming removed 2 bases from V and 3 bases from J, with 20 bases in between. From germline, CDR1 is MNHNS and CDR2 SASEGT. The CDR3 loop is CASSEPPIDAGLYEQYF. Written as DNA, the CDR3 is TGTGCCAGCAGTGAACCCCCTATAGACGCTGGACTCTACGAGCAGTACTTC.

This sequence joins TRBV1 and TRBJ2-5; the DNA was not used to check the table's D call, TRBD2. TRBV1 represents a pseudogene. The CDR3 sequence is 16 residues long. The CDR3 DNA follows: TGCACCAGCAGCCAAATCTGCGGGGGGGAACAAGAGACCCAGTACTTC. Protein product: CTSSQICGGEQETQYF.

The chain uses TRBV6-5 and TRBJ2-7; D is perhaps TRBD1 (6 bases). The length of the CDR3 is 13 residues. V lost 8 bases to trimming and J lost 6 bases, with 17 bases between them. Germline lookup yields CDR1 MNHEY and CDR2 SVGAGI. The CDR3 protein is CASSRDIDVEQYF. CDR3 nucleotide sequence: TGTGCCAGCTCCCGGGACATAGACGTCGAGCAGTACTTC.

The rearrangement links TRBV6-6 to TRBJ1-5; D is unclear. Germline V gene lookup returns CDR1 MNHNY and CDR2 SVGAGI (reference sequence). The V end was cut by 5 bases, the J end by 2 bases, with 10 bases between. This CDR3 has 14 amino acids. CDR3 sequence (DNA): TGTGCCAGCAGTCGCATCACAGGCAATCAGCCCCAGCATTTT. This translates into CASSRITGNQPQHF.

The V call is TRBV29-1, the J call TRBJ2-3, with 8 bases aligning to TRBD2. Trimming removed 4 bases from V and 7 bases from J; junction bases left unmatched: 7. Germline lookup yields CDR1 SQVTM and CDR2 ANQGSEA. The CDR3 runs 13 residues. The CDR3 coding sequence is TGCAGCGTTGGGGTCTTAGCGGGGAATACGCAGTATTTT. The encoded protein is CSVGVLAGNTQYF.

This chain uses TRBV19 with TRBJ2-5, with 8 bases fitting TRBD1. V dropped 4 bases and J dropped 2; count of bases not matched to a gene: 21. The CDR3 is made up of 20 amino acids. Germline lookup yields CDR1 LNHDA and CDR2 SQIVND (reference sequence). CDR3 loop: CASSTRPYRGKVGRQETQYF. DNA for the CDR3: TGTGCCAGTAGTACCAGGCCCTACAGGGGGAAGGTTGGTAGGCAAGAGACCCAGTACTTC.